A selection of T cell receptor beta chains follows, all from one sample in a study of OX40 agonist ivuxolimab in advanced cancers. Assay used: immunoSEQ multiplex PCR; TCRdb lists only in-frame clones, some missing. The data contain 55,000 to 70,000 clones, over 75% of them singletons. The specimen was CD4+ or CD8+ T cells sorted from blood, collected in a trial of the OX40 agonist ivuxolimab. These receptors all stem from an adult with an advanced solid tumor such as melanoma, head and neck, liver or kidney cancer. CDR3s include the opening cysteine and the closing phenylalanine or tryptophan. D genes are given only for firm matches. Clone sizes are given selectively: once, few, many, or a class where the clone is expanded.

J gene	clone size	V gene	D gene	CDR3 DNA	CDR3 protein
TRBJ1-5	.	TRBV4-1	.	TGCGCCAGCAGCCAGGGCAGGTGGGGCAATCAGCCCCAGCATTTT	CASSQGRWGNQPQHF
TRBJ1-1	few	TRBV5-6	.	TGTGCCAGCAGCTTGGGAGAGGCTGAAGCTTTCTTT	CASSLGEAEAFF
TRBJ2-2	.	TRBV11-2	TRBD2	TGTGCCAGCAGCCCATGGACTAGCGGGGGGAACACCGGGGAGCTGTTTTTT	CASSPWTSGGNTGELFF
TRBJ1-5	.	TRBV19	.	TGTGCCAGTAGTATTTTGGGGGATCAGCCCCAGCATTTT	CASSILGDQPQHF
TRBJ2-7	.	TRBV5-1	TRBD2	TGCGCCAGCAGCTTTCAGGGAGGGTTATACGAGCAGTACTTC	CASSFQGGLYEQYF
TRBJ2-3	.	TRBV9	.	TGTGCCAGCAGCGGGATTGGTGTACAAACAGATACGCAGTATTTT	CASSGIGVQTDTQYF
TRBJ1-2	once	TRBV30	.	TGTGCCTGGATCGACAGTCCGATGGCTGGCTACACCTTC	CAWIDSPMAGYTF
TRBJ2-7	once	TRBV6-1	.	TGTGCCAGCAGTGAAAATACCTACGCAGGGGTCCACGAGCAGTACTTC	CASSENTYAGVHEQYF
TRBJ1-6	.	TRBV6-6	TRBD1	TGTGCCAGCACGGGACAGAGCTATAATTCACCCCTCCACTTT	CASTGQSYNSPLHF
TRBJ2-7	few	TRBV7-6	.	TGTGCCAGCAGCTTGGGACCGAACTACGAGCAGTACTTC	CASSLGPNYEQYF
TRBJ1-5	once	TRBV19	.	TGTGCCAGTAGTATAATAAGTGGGGGCAATCAGCCCCAGCATTTT	CASSIISGGNQPQHF
TRBJ1-2	.	TRBV6-1	.	TGTGCCAGCAGTTTACAGGCGACCTATGGCTACACCTTC	CASSLQATYGYTF
TRBJ2-7	.	TRBV6-6	TRBD2	TGTGCCAGCAGCCTACTAGCGGGGGCCTCCTACGAGCAGTACTTC	CASSLLAGASYEQYF
TRBJ1-1	.	TRBV27	TRBD1	TGTGCCAGCAGTTACAGGGGGGGGACTGAAGCTTTCTTT	CASSYRGGTEAFF
TRBJ2-7	once	TRBV28	.	TGTGCCAGCAGGGGCGCCAGGGGTTCTTACGAGCAGTACTTC	CASRGARGSYEQYF
TRBJ1-5	.	TRBV27	.	TGTGCCAGCAGTTTAGGAAGGGGCATCGGTCAGCCCCAGCATTTT	CASSLGRGIGQPQHF
TRBJ1-2	.	TRBV11-2	TRBD1	TGTGCCAGCAATACCGAGGGACAGGGGTTCGGCTACACCTTC	CASNTEGQGFGYTF
TRBJ1-5	.	TRBV28	.	TGTGCCAGCATACTTGAAGGAGCGCTATATAGCAATCAGCCCCAGCATTTT	CASILEGALYSNQPQHF
TRBJ1-2	.	TRBV7-2	TRBD1	TGTGCCAGCAGCCCAGCCGGGACAGGGTATGGCTACACCTTC	CASSPAGTGYGYTF
TRBJ1-6	.	TRBV5-8	TRBD1	TGTGCCAGCAGCTTGTTGGGGACAGGGTCTTCACCCCTCCACTTT	CASSLLGTGSSPLHF
TRBJ2-7	.	TRBV28	.	TGTGCCAGCAGTTCACCTAATAAACCCTACGAGCAGTACTTC	CASSSPNKPYEQYF
TRBJ1-4	.	TRBV7-9	TRBD1	TGTGCCAGCAGGGGGGACAGCAACAATGAAAAACTGTTTTTT	CASRGDSNNEKLFF
TRBJ2-7	.	TRBV5-1	TRBD2	TGCGCCAGCAGCCCCCGACTAGCGGGGGCCTCCTACGAGCAGTACTTC	CASSPRLAGASYEQYF
TRBJ1-5	few	TRBV2	.	TGTGCCAGCAGTGAAGGAGGAAATAGCAATCAGCCCCAGCATTTT	CASSEGGNSNQPQHF
TRBJ2-5	.	TRBV5-6	TRBD1	TGTGCCAGCAGCCGGCCCTACAGGGGGCACGAGACCCAGTACTTC	CASSRPYRGHETQYF
TRBJ2-7	.	TRBV5-1	TRBD2	TGCGCCAGCAGCTTTCTGACTAGCGGGAGCAGTGAGCAGTACTTC	CASSFLTSGSSEQYF
TRBJ2-7	many	TRBV19	.	TGTGCCAGTAGTCCTCACGGGGCGGGATCCTACGAGCAGTACTTC	CASSPHGAGSYEQYF
TRBJ2-5	.	TRBV9	TRBD2	TGTGCCAGCAGCGTAGGGACTAGCGGGGAGACCCAGTACTTC	CASSVGTSGETQYF
TRBJ1-1	.	TRBV6-6	.	TGTGCCAGCAGTTACGAGGGGCGCGGGAACACTGAAGCTTTCTTT	CASSYEGRGNTEAFF
TRBJ2-5	.	TRBV10-3	.	TGTGCCACCGAGGGGTTAGGGGAGACCCAGTACTTC	CATEGLGETQYF
TRBJ2-7	few	TRBV9	TRBD1	TGTGCCAGCAGCTATGGACAGGTTGGGACCTACGAGCAGTACTTC	CASSYGQVGTYEQYF
TRBJ2-7	.	TRBV11-2	.	TGTGCCAGCAGCTTAGATGGGGGGTACTACGAGCAGTACTTC	CASSLDGGYYEQYF
TRBJ1-2	.	TRBV7-3	TRBD1	TGTGCCAGCAGCTTAACCCCGGGACAGGGAGCGGACTATGGCTACACCTTC	CASSLTPGQGADYGYTF
TRBJ2-7	.	TRBV6-5	.	TGTGCCAGCAGTTACTCTGTCCCGGGGTGGTACGAGCAGTACTTC	CASSYSVPGWYEQYF
TRBJ2-7	.	TRBV7-2	.	TGTGCCAGCAGCTTTAACGGAGCCGGATCCTACGAGCAGTACTTC	CASSFNGAGSYEQYF
TRBJ2-7	.	TRBV6-1	.	TGTGCCAGCAGTGAACTTCTGGGGCAGTACTTC	CASSELLGQYF
TRBJ2-1	.	TRBV6-1	.	TGTGCCAGCAGTGAAACGGAGGGGGTTCCAATCCGCTCCTACAATGAGCAGTTCTTC	CASSETEGVPIRSYNEQFF
TRBJ1-1	.	TRBV5-1	.	TGCGCCAGCAGCTTGGGAGTTATGAACACTGAAGCTTTCTTT	CASSLGVMNTEAFF
TRBJ1-5	.	TRBV28	TRBD1	TGTGCCAGCAGTTCAGCCTCGGAACAGGGGCCTTATGGCAATCAGCCCCAGCATTTT	CASSSASEQGPYGNQPQHF
TRBJ1-2	.	TRBV6-6	.	TGTGCCAGCAGTTACTGGGCAGGGACGACTAACTATGGCTACACCTTC	CASSYWAGTTNYGYTF
TRBJ1-2	.	TRBV29-1	TRBD1	TGCAGCGTTGAAGTATCAGGGGGCTATGGCTACACCTTC	CSVEVSGGYGYTF
TRBJ1-1	.	TRBV2	.	TGTGCCAGCAGTGATCGCCAGGGTGTCAGGAACACTGAAGCTTTCTTT	CASSDRQGVRNTEAFF
TRBJ1-6	.	TRBV6-5	.	TGTGCCAGCAGTGAACAAACAACTACCACCCTCCACTTT	CASSEQTTTTLHF